The source of this T cell receptor beta chain is a study of T cell responses to AZD1222 COVID-19 vaccine. Profiled with immunoSEQ multiplex PCR; TCRdb holds only in-frame clones, not every one. The sample yields about 160,000 clones, roughly 88% seen once. A word on this clone: The same CDR3 can be traced to other DNA sequences in this sample.

Germline V gene lookup returns CDR1 LGHDT and CDR2 YNNKEL (reference sequence). The CDR3 is 13 residues long. V lost 3 bases and J 1 base, leaving 4 bases between the germline ends. This chain links TRBV3-1 (or the pseudogene TRBV3-2) with TRBJ1-3; D gene uncertain. The receptor's source is an adult who received the AZD1222 COVID-19 vaccine. Source: peripheral blood, taken 28 days after the second AZD1222 dose. In DNA form, the CDR3 reads TGTGCCAGCAGCCAGGGTTCTGGAAACACCATATATTTT. Translation gives CASSQGSGNTIYF.